This passage covers 27 T cell receptor beta chains from one sample sequenced in a study of OX40 agonist ivuxolimab in advanced cancers. Clones were read by immunoSEQ multiplex PCR, and TCRdb kept only the in-frame ones, dropping some. This sample has roughly 62,000 clones; around 83% occur once, and the top ten carry approximately 4.2%. This specimen was CD4+ or CD8+ T cells sorted from blood, taken in a trial of the OX40 agonist ivuxolimab. These receptors were collected from an adult with an advanced solid tumor such as melanoma, head and neck, liver or kidney cancer.

Comments on this clone: An end of the junction differs from the germline gene, which may be a read error. The rearrangement joins TRBV7-7 to TRBJ2-5, with D hard to call. This CDR3 is 15 amino acids long. Germline V gene sequence: CDR1 SSHAT, CDR2 FNYEAQ (reference sequence). DNA for the CDR3: TGTGCTAGCAGCTCCAACGGACCGTCGGGAGAGACCCAGTACTTC. It yields the protein CASSSNGPSGETQYF.

The chain uses TRBV15 and TRBJ1-1; TRBD1 agrees at 10 bases. The germline V gene has CDR1 LNHNV and CDR2 YYDKDF (reference sequence). Trimming removed 5 bases from V and 5 bases from J; junction bases left unmatched: 8. The CDR3 contains 15 residues. CDR3 region: CATSVDRGLGTEAFF. Written as DNA, the CDR3 is TGTGCCACCAGCGTAGACAGGGGGCTGGGTACTGAAGCTTTCTTT.

This clone was recorded once. The chain is built from TRBV19 and TRBJ1-5, with D tentatively TRBD1 (6 bases). Germline CDR1 and CDR2: LNHDA and SQIVND (reference sequence). The CDR3 has 15 residues. CDR3 loop: CTTRAGGANNQPQHF. CDR3 nucleotides: TGTACCACGCGAGCGGGGGGCGCAAACAATCAGCCCCAGCATTTT.

The chain recombines TRBV5-1 with TRBJ1-6; D is unclear. V lost 1 base and J lost 5, with 7 bases in between. The CDR3 is 14 residues long. Germline V gene data show CDR1 as SGHRS and CDR2 as YFSETQ. The CDR3 here is CASSLLPNNSPLHF. DNA for the CDR3: TGCGCCAGCAGCTTGTTGCCCAATAATTCACCCCTCCACTTT.

The V gene is TRBV28, the J gene TRBJ2-7; the D gene could be TRBD1 or TRBD2 (5 bases each). The CDR3 totals 15 residues. Looked up from germline, CDR1 is MDHEN and CDR2 is SYDVKM. V lost 1 base to trimming and J lost 5 bases, with 15 bases between them. The CDR3 spells CASSLLGESINEQYF. For the CDR3, the DNA is TGTGCCAGCAGTTTATTGGGGGAGAGCATCAACGAGCAGTACTTC.

This chain joins TRBV28 and TRBJ1-4; 8 bases match TRBD1. CDR1 is MDHEN and CDR2 is SYDVKM in the germline V gene. This CDR3 contains 16 residues. After removal of 6 bases from V and 8 bases from J, the junction contained 14 bases not matched to a gene. This chain's CDR3 is CASRNGGEQGGEKLFF. CDR3 nucleotides: TGTGCCAGCAGAAATGGGGGGGAACAGGGGGGGGAAAAACTGTTTTTT.

Here the CDR3 reads CASTGLAGDVQYF. CDR3 coding DNA: TGTGCCAGCACCGGACTAGCGGGGGATGTTCAGTACTTC. The gene calls are TRBV2 and TRBJ2-4, with 13 bases matching TRBD2. With 7 bases clipped from V and 11 bases from J, the junction kept 5 bases outside the gene matches. This CDR3 spans 13 amino acids. The germline gives CDR1 SNHLY, CDR2 FYNNEI.

The sample holds a few counts of this clone. This chain uses TRBV7-9 with TRBJ1-4; D is ambiguous. Germline CDR1 reads SEHNR; CDR2 reads FQNEAQ (reference sequence). The V and J ends lost 0 bases and 6 bases respectively, with 11 bases between them. The CDR3 extends over 15 amino acids. CDR3 in amino acids: CASSLALGKDEKLFF. The CDR3 DNA is TGTGCCAGCAGCTTAGCCTTGGGAAAGGATGAAAAACTGTTTTTT.

V gene TRBV6-5 combines with J gene TRBJ2-7; 8 bases match TRBD2. CDR1 and CDR2 (germline): MNHEY, SVGAGI. CDR3 length: 14 residues. V lost 7 bases to trimming and J lost 4 bases; unmatched junction nucleotides: 9. In nucleotides, the CDR3 is TGTGCCAGCAAGGGGCGGGGGGTGGTATACGAGCAGTACTTC. It is translated as CASKGRGVVYEQYF.

Of note for this clone: One end of the junction varies from germline; a read error may be responsible. This CDR3 is also generated by other DNA sequences in the sample. The J gene is TRBJ1-6, the V gene TRBV29-1; a possible D gene is TRBD1 (6 bases). The CDR3 extends over 14 amino acids. Germline V gene data show CDR1 as SQVTM and CDR2 as ANQGSEA. Written as DNA, the CDR3 is TGCAGCGTTGCCGCAGGGGACCATAATTCGCCCCTCCACTTT. This codes for CSVAAGDHNSPLHF.

The rearrangement links TRBV18 to TRBJ2-1; 7 bases are a match to TRBD1. CDR3 length: 13 residues. Trimming at V came to 3 bases and at J to 7 bases, leaving 3 bases not matched to a gene. Germline CDR1 is KGHSH and CDR2 is LQKENI. The CDR3 region is CASSPGTANEQFF. The CDR3 DNA sequence: TGTGCCAGCTCACCCGGGACAGCAAATGAGCAGTTCTTC.

This rearrangement joins TRBV19 to TRBJ1-1; 9 bases map to TRBD1. Germline V lookup: CDR1 LNHDA, CDR2 SQIVND (reference sequence). The CDR3 extends over 16 amino acids. With 3 bases clipped from V and 4 bases from J, the junction kept 9 bases outside the gene matches. The CDR3 spells CASSIGTGGLSTEAFF. The DNA for the CDR3 is TGTGCCAGTAGTATTGGCACAGGGGGCTTGAGCACTGAAGCTTTCTTT.

This clone was observed a few times. CDR3 loop: CASSGNRNQPQHF. DNA for the CDR3: TGCGCCAGCAGTGGGAATCGCAATCAGCCCCAGCATTTT. This chain joins TRBV10-2 and TRBJ1-5, with D unresolved. CDR1 is WSHSY and CDR2 is SAAADI in the germline V gene. Trimming removed 4 bases at V and 2 bases at J, with 6 bases between. This CDR3 spans 13 amino acids.

The chain uses TRBV6-5 and TRBJ2-7, with D maybe TRBD1 (5 bases). V shed 3 bases and J shed 4 bases, with 13 bases lying between them. Germline CDR1 and CDR2: MNHEY and SVGAGI. The CDR3 consists of 14 residues. In nucleotides, the CDR3 is TGTGCCAGCAGTTATGGTGACAGTCTGTACGAGCAGTACTTC. Its translation: CASSYGDSLYEQYF.

This clone came up a few times. The chain couples TRBV29-1 to TRBJ1-1; 7 nucleotides agree with TRBD1. V gave up 4 bases and J gave up 1 base; unmatched junction bases: 0. Per germline, CDR1 SQVTM and CDR2 ANQGSEA. CDR3 length: 12 residues. The CDR3 DNA follows: TGCAGCGTTGGGACAGGGAACACTGAAGCTTTCTTT. This gives the protein CSVGTGNTEAFF. Combining the CDR3 with reference TRBV29-1 and TRBJ1-1 gives the whole variable domain SAVISQKPSRDICQRGTSLTIQCQVDSQVTMMFWYRQQPGQSLTLIATANQGSEATYESGFVIDKFPISRPNLTFSTLTVSNMSPEDSSIYLCSVGTGNTEAFFGQGTRLTVV.

The rearrangement joins TRBV4-1 to TRBJ2-7, with TRBD2 as a possible D gene (6 bases). The V gene lost 3 bases and the J gene lost 5 bases, with 20 bases spanning the gap. From germline, CDR1 is MGHRA and CDR2 YSYEKL. There are 16 residues in the CDR3. The CDR3 here is CASSQEGGGSANEQYF. In nucleotides, the CDR3 is TGCGCCAGCAGCCAGGAGGGTGGGGGAAGTGCGAACGAGCAGTACTTC.

The V and J genes are TRBV5-4 and TRBJ2-5, with D unclear. Trimming shortened V by 0 bases and J by 0 bases, and 6 bases separated the two germline ends. The CDR3 runs to 14 residues. The V gene's germline CDR1 is SGHNT and CDR2 YYREEE (reference sequence). The CDR3 DNA is TGTGCCAGCAGCTTGGCAACGTACCAAGAGACCCAGTACTTC. Translating it yields CASSLATYQETQYF.

The chain uses TRBV19 and TRBJ1-3; D remains ambiguous. This CDR3 contains 17 residues. In germline, CDR1 is LNHDA, CDR2 SQIVND (reference sequence). V was clipped by 2 bases and J by 0 bases, with 14 bases between them. CDR3 DNA sequence: TGTGCCAGTAGTATACCCCGAGGGAGAGGCTCTGGAAACACCATATATTTT. Amino acids: CASSIPRGRGSGNTIYF.

The J gene is TRBJ2-7, the V gene TRBV7-9, with D tentatively TRBD2 (6 bases). Germline CDR1 and CDR2: SEHNR and FQNEAQ (reference sequence). With 0 bases removed from V and 4 bases from J, the gap between germline ends came to 13 bases. The length of the CDR3 is 15 residues. The CDR3 loop reads CASSLAGGRKYEQYF. CDR3 in DNA: TGTGCCAGCAGCTTAGCGGGAGGACGGAAGTACGAGCAGTACTTC.

The count of this clone is one. The gene calls are TRBV5-7 and TRBJ1-5, with D perhaps matching TRBD1 (5 bases). TRBV5-7 is sorted into the ORF group, with uncertain function. This CDR3 has 13 amino acids. Trimming pared 8 bases from V and 6 bases from J, leaving 15 bases between. The CDR3 DNA reads as TGTGCCAGTCACAGGAGGAAAGGTCAGCCCCAGCATTTT. Translating it yields CASHRRKGQPQHF.

The chain carries TRBV6-6 and TRBJ2-2; D remains ambiguous. The CDR3 is made up of 13 amino acids. CDR1 and CDR2 from the germline V gene are MNHNY and SVGAGI (reference sequence). Between the trimmed V and J ends, which lost 2 bases and 6 bases, there was a span of 7 bases. The DNA for the CDR3 is TGTGCCAGCAGTTACAGGGAAGCCGGGGAGCTGTTTTTT. Amino acids: CASSYREAGELFF.

V is TRBV5-5 and J is TRBJ1-5; no definite D call. Per germline, CDR1 SGHKS and CDR2 YYEKEE (reference sequence). CDR3 size: 12 residues. V lost 1 base and J lost 5, with 4 bases in between. The chain's CDR3 is CASSLPDQPQHF. Here the CDR3 DNA reads TGTGCCAGCAGCTTGCCTGATCAGCCCCAGCATTTT.

The chain joins TRBV19 to TRBJ1-2, with a tentative D call TRBD1 (6 bases). Germline V gene lookup returns CDR1 LNHDA and CDR2 SQIVND (reference sequence). The V end was cut by 3 bases, the J end by 4 bases, with 12 bases between. The CDR3 loop spans 14 amino acids. The CDR3 reads CASSIQTGTYGYTF. For the CDR3, the DNA is TGTGCCAGTAGTATCCAAACAGGGACCTATGGCTACACCTTC.

The chain carries TRBV19 and TRBJ2-7, with D possibly TRBD1 on 7 matching bases. V was trimmed by 5 bases and J by 6 bases, leaving 14 bases between them. Germline CDR1 and CDR2: LNHDA and SQIVND (reference sequence). The CDR3 has 13 amino acids. The CDR3 bases are TGTGCCAGTAGTCCTAGACAGGGAGGCGAGCAGTACTTC. Residues: CASSPRQGGEQYF. Filled out from reference TRBV19 and TRBJ2-7, the complete variable domain reads DGGITQSPKYLFRKEGQNVTLSCEQNLNHDAMYWYRQDPGQGLRLIYYSQIVNDFQKGDIAEGYSVSREKKESFPLTVTSAQKNPTAFYLCASSPRQGGEQYFGPGTRLTVT.

The chain combines TRBV6-1 with TRBJ1-1; D possibly corresponds to TRBD1 (6 bases). This CDR3 has 17 residues. CDR1 is MNHNS, CDR2 SASEGT, per germline. V lost 2 bases, J lost 1 base, and 17 bases lay in between. CDR3 sequence reads: CASSEREGQGRNTEAFF. In nucleotides, the CDR3 is TGTGCCAGCAGTGAAAGAGAGGGGCAGGGGCGGAACACTGAAGCTTTCTTT.

The sample holds one count of this clone. This chain uses TRBV28 with TRBJ1-5; no firm D call. The CDR3 is made up of 17 amino acids. Germline CDR1 is MDHEN and CDR2 is SYDVKM. Deletions cut 1 base from V and 0 bases from J, with 13 bases between. CDR3 residues: CASSLSSSPYSNQPQHF. The CDR3 bases are TGTGCCAGCAGTTTATCCTCCAGCCCATATAGCAATCAGCCCCAGCATTTT.

V gene TRBV29-1 combines with J gene TRBJ2-5, with unresolved D. Trimming removed 3 bases at V and 3 bases at J, with 8 bases between. This CDR3 comprises 12 residues. The germline gives CDR1 SQVTM, CDR2 ANQGSEA. The CDR3 is CSVDGWEETQYF. In DNA form, the CDR3 reads TGCAGCGTTGATGGGTGGGAAGAGACCCAGTACTTC.